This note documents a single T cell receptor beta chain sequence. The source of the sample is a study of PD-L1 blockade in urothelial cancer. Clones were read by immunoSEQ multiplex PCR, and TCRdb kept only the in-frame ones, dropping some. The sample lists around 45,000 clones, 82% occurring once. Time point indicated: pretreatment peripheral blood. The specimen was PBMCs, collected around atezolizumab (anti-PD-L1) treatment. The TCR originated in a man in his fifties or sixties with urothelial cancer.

The CDR3 protein is CASSLVAGANTGELFF. The CDR3 DNA follows: TGTGCCAGCAGCTTAGTAGCGGGAGCGAACACCGGGGAGCTGTTTTTT. V usage is TRBV7-2 and J usage is TRBJ2-2; 9 positions agree with TRBD2. The CDR3 totals 16 residues. V was pared by 1 base and J by 0 bases, with 0 bases of the junction left unmatched. Germline CDR1 is SGHTA and CDR2 is FQGNSA.